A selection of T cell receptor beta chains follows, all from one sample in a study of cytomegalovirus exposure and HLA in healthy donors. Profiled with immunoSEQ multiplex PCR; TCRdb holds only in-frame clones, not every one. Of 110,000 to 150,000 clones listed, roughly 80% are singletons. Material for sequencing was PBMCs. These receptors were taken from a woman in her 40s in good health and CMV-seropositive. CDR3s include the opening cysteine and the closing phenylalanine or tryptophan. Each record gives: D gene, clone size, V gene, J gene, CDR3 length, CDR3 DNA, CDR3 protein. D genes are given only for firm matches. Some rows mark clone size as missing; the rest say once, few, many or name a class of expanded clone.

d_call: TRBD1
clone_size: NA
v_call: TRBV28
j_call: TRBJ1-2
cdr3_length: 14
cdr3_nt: TGTGCCATAAAACCCGGGACAGAGGCCAATGGCTACACCTTC
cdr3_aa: CAIKPGTEANGYTF

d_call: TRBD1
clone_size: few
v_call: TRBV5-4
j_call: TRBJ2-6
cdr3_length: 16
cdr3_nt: TGTGCCAGCAGTCCTACAGGGGGCTCTGGGGCCAACGTCCTGACTTTC
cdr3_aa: CASSPTGGSGANVLTF

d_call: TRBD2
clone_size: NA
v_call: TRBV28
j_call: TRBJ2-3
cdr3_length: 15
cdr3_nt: TGTGCCAGCAGTTTAACTAGCGGGATCACAGATACGCAGTATTTT
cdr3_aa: CASSLTSGITDTQYF

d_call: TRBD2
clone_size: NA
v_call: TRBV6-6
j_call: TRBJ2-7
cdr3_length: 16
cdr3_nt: TGTGCCAGCAGTGGGACTAGCGGGGGGGCAGGGTACGAGCAGTACTTC
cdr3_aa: CASSGTSGGAGYEQYF

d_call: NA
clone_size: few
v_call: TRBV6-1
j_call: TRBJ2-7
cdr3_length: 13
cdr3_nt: TGTGCCAGCAGTCCCACAGGTCTCTACGAGCAGTACTTC
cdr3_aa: CASSPTGLYEQYF

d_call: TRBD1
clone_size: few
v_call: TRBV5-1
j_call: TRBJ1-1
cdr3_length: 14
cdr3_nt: TGCGCCAGCACTTCCAGCAGGGGGTACACTGAAGCTTTCTTT
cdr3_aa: CASTSSRGYTEAFF

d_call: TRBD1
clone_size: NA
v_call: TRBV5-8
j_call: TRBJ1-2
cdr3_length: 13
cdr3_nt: TGTGCCAAACCGGGACAGGGCGTGGATGGCTACACCTTC
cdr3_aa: CAKPGQGVDGYTF

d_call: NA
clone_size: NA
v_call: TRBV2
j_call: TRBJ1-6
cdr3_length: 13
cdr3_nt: TGTGCCGGTAGGACAGAAATTTATTCACCCCTCCACTTT
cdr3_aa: CAGRTEIYSPLHF

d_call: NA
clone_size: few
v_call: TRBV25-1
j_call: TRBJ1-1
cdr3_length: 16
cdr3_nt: TGTGCCAGCAGGGGGCCAGGCATAATTGACGGCACTGAAGCTTTCTTT
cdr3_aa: CASRGPGIIDGTEAFF

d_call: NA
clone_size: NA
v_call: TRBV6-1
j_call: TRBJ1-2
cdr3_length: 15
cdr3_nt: TGTGCCAGCAGTGAAGCGCTTCGGGCAGGGCCCGGCTACACCTTC
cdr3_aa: CASSEALRAGPGYTF

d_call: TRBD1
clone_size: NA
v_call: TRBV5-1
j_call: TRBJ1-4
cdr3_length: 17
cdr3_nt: TGCGCCAGCAGCGCGTCCGGGACAGGGGCGCTTAATGAAAAACTGTTTTTT
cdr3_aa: CASSASGTGALNEKLFF

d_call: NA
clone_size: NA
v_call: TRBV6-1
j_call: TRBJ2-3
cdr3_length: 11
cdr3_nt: TGTGCCAGCAGTGACAGGGGTTCTAGATTTTTT
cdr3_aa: CASSDRGSRFF

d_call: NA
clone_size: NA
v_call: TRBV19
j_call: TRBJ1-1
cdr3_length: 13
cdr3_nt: TGTGCCAGTAGTCAGGGGCGTCAAACTGAAGCTTTCTTT
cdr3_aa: CASSQGRQTEAFF

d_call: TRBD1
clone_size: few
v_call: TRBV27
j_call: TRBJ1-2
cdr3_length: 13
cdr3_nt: TGTGCCAGCAGGAGACAGGGGGCATATGGCTACACCTTC
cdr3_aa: CASRRQGAYGYTF

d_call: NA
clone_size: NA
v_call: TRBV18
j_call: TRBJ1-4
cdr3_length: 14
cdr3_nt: TGTGCCAGCCGATCCTCAGGATTTAATGAAAAACTGTTTTTT
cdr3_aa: CASRSSGFNEKLFF

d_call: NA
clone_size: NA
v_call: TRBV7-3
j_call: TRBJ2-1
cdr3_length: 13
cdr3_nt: TGTGCCAGCAGCTTAAGTCCGGGAAATGAGCAGTTCTTC
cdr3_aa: CASSLSPGNEQFF

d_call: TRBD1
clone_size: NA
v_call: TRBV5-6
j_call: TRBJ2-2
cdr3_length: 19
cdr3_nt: TGTGCCAGCAGCTTGGCCCTTGCAGGGGGCTACCCGAACACCGGGGAGCTGTTTTTT
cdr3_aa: CASSLALAGGYPNTGELFF

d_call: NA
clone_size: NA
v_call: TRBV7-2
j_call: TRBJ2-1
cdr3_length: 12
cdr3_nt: TGTGCCAGCAGCTTAGTGGCAAGTGAGCAGTTCTTC
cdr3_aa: CASSLVASEQFF

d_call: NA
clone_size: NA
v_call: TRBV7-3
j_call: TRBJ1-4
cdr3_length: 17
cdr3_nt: TGTGCCAGCAGCTTATTTGCGGTTACTGCAACTAATGAAAAACTGTTTTTT
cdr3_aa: CASSLFAVTATNEKLFF

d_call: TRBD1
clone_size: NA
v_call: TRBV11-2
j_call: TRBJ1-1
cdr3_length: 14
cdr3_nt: TGTGCCAGCAGCGCCGGGACAGTAAACACTGAAGCTTTTTTT
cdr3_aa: CASSAGTVNTEAFF

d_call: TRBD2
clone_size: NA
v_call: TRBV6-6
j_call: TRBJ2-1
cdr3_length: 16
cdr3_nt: TGTGCCAGCAGACGAACGGGACTAGCGGGGCACAATGAGCAGTTCTTC
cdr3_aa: CASRRTGLAGHNEQFF

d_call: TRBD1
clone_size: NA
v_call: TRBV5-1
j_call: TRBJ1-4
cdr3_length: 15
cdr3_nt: TGCGCCAGCAGCTTCCCAGGGACAGGGAATGAAAAACTGTTTTTT
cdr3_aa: CASSFPGTGNEKLFF